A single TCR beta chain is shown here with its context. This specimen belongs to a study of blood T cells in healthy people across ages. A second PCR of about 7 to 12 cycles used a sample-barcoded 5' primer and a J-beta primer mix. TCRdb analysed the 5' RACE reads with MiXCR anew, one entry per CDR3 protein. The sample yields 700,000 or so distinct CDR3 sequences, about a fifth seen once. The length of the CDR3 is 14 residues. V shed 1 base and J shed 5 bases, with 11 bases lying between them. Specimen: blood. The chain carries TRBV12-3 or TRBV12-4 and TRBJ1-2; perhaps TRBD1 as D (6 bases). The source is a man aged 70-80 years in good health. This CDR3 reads CASSLGSGTYGYTF. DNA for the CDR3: TGTGCCAGCAGTTTAGGGTCAGGGACATATGGCTACACCTTC.